This TCR beta chain is from a study of blood T cell repertoires in COVID-19. This CDR3 region has 16 residues. With V trimmed by 0 bases and J by 1 base, 4 bases remained unmatched. Germline lookup yields CDR1 SGHRS and CDR2 YFSETQ. Clones were sequenced by immunoSEQ multiplex PCR, and TCRdb holds only the in-frame ones, with some missing. The data contain 81,000 or so clones, 81% of them singletons. V and J are TRBV5-1 and TRBJ1-2; 9 bases align to TRBD1. Sequencing used peripheral blood. The source of this sequence is a human donor in a cohort sampled during active COVID-19. The CDR3 bases are TGCGCCAGCAGCTTGGTGGGACAGGGTGTTAACTATGGCTACACCTTC. This encodes CASSLVGQGVNYGYTF.